What follows is one T cell receptor beta chain and its context. Produced via immunoSEQ multiplex PCR; TCRdb's table is partial and in-frame only. The sample records under 95,000 clones, roughly 90% being singletons. This entry comes from a study of T cell responses to AZD1222 COVID-19 vaccine. Germline lookup yields CDR1 LNHDA and CDR2 SQIVND (reference sequence). This CDR3 has 14 residues. With 7 bases removed from V and 8 bases from J, the gap between germline ends came to 17 bases. This specimen was peripheral blood, taken on day 0 of AZD1222 vaccination. The V and J genes are TRBV19 and TRBJ2-2, with a possible D match to TRBD1 (6 bases). The clonotype was recovered from an adult in good health. As DNA, the CDR3 is TGTGCCAGTATGGGGACACCCGAAGCGGGGGAGCTGTTTTTT. Its protein is CASMGTPEAGELFF. The full variable domain, completed using reference TRBV19 and TRBJ2-2, is DGGITQSPKYLFRKEGQNVTLSCEQNLNHDAMYWYRQDPGQGLRLIYYSQIVNDFQKGDIAEGYSVSREKKESFPLTVTSAQKNPTAFYLCASMGTPEAGELFFGEGSRLTVL.